Presented here are 9 T cell receptor beta chains from one specimen sequenced in a study of shared clonotypes between healthy human individuals. Assay used: immunoSEQ multiplex PCR; TCRdb lists only in-frame clones, some missing. The sample includes 2,100,000 or so clones, approximately 95% of them seen just once. Sequenced: naive CD4+ T cells sorted from blood. Subset in this sample: CD45RA+ positively selected. The receptors were gathered from a man younger than 35 in good health.

This rearrangement joins TRBV14 to TRBJ2-7, with TRBD2 identical over 7 bases. The V segment lost 4 bases and the J segment 4 bases; nucleotides outside the gene matches: 7. The length of the CDR3 is 14 residues. Germline V gene data show CDR1 as SGHDN and CDR2 as FVKESK. The CDR3 protein is CASSRGGGGYEQYF. The CDR3 DNA sequence: TGTGCCAGCAGCCGGGGGGGAGGTGGATACGAGCAGTACTTC.

The chain uses TRBV28 and TRBJ2-5, with a weak D call TRBD1 (6 bases). V lost 8 bases to trimming and J lost 4 bases, with 17 bases between them. This CDR3 has 14 amino acids. Germline V gene data show CDR1 as MDHEN and CDR2 as SYDVKM. This CDR3 reads CASCQTGKGETQYF. CDR3 DNA: TGTGCCAGCTGCCAAACAGGGAAAGGAGAGACCCAGTACTTC.

The genes are TRBV27 and TRBJ2-7, with 8 positions matching TRBD2. The V gene end was trimmed by 5 bases and the J gene end by 1 base; junction bases not matched to a gene: 16. Germline loops: CDR1 MNHEY, CDR2 SMNVEV (reference sequence). The CDR3 covers 18 residues. The CDR3 reads CASSLLTDSGGRSYEQYF. CDR3 sequence (DNA): TGTGCCAGCAGTCTACTCACCGACTCGGGGGGGCGTTCCTACGAGCAGTACTTC.

The genes are TRBV5-6 and TRBJ2-5, with TRBD2 as a possible D gene (6 bases). Germline V gene lookup returns CDR1 SGHDT and CDR2 YYEEEE. V was cut by 1 base and J by 7 bases, with 11 bases left in between. This CDR3 has 13 amino acids. CDR3 in amino acids: CASSLTPGGTQYF. The CDR3 DNA reads TGTGCCAGCAGCTTGACCCCCGGGGGGACCCAGTACTTC.

V and J are TRBV27 and TRBJ2-7; D might be TRBD1 (6 bases). V shed 6 bases and J shed 2 bases, with 14 bases lying between them. Germline lookup yields CDR1 MNHEY and CDR2 SMNVEV (reference sequence). CDR3 length equals 14 residues. CDR3 nucleotide sequence: TGTGCCAGCAGCCCCCAGGGGTTGACCTACGAGCAGTACTTC. It codes for CASSPQGLTYEQYF.

This clone came up once. The chain recombines TRBV28 with TRBJ2-7, with a weak D call TRBD1 (5 bases). V lost 7 bases to trimming and J lost 2 bases, with 9 bases between them. The CDR3 sequence is 12 residues long. Germline V gene data show CDR1 as MDHEN and CDR2 as SYDVKM. The CDR3 DNA sequence: TGTGCCAGCACCAGGGCGCCCTACGAGCAGTACTTC. Protein product: CASTRAPYEQYF.

This chain uses TRBV7-2 with TRBJ2-7, with TRBD1 matching over 9 bases. CDR1 is SGHTA and CDR2 is FQGNSA in the germline V gene. The CDR3 length is 14 residues. V dropped 4 bases and J dropped 6; count of bases not matched to a gene: 7. CDR3 coding DNA: TGTGCCAGCAGCTCGGGACAGGGAGTTAGCGAGCAGTACTTC. The encoded protein is CASSSGQGVSEQYF.

The chain links TRBV5-4 to TRBJ2-1; the match to TRBD2 covers 11 bases. Germline trimming cut 4 bases from V and 4 bases from J; bases unmatched to any gene: 10. CDR1 and CDR2 (germline): SGHNT, YYREEE (reference sequence). This CDR3 contains 17 residues. In DNA, the CDR3 is TGTGCCAGCAGCCTCCCGATAGCGGGGGGGCTTTACAATGAGCAGTTCTTC. Its translation is CASSLPIAGGLYNEQFF.

The rearrangement links TRBV28 to TRBJ1-4; no reliable D call. The CDR3 sequence is 13 residues long. Trimming removed 6 bases from V and 1 base from J, with 6 bases in between. Germline V gives CDR1 MDHEN, CDR2 SYDVKM. CDR3 sequence (DNA): TGTGCCAGCAGCCTGGAAACTAATGAAAAACTGTTTTTT. Protein product: CASSLETNEKLFF. Based on the CDR3 plus reference TRBV28 and TRBJ1-4, the full variable domain is DVKVTQSSRYLVKRTGEKVFLECVQDMDHENMFWYRQDPGLGLRLIYFSYDVKMKEKGDIPEGYSVSREKKERFSLILESASTNQTSMYLCASSLETNEKLFFGSGTQLSVL.